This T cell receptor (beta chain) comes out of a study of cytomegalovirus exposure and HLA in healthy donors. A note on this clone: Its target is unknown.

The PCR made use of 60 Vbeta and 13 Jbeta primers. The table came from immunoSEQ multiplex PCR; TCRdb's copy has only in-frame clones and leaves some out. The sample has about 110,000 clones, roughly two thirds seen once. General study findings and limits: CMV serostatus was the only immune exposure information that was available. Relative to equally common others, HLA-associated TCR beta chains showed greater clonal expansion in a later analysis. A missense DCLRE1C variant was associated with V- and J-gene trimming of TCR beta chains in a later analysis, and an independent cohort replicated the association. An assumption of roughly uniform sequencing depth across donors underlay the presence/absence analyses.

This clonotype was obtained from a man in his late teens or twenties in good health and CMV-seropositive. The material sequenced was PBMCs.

CDR3 nucleotides: TGTGCCAGCTCACCCCCTCCGGACAGGGACGAAAAACTGTTTTTT. This translates into CASSPPPDRDEKLFF. This chain joins TRBV18 and TRBJ1-4, with 8 bases identical to TRBD1. V shed 3 bases, J shed 8 bases, and the junction held 8 bases outside the gene matches. The CDR3 is 15 amino acids. Germline-derived CDR1 and CDR2 are KGHSH and LQKENI.